The following is a TCR beta chain sequence with its context. The antigen is unknown. The data stem from a study of Ad26.COV2.S vaccination and SARS-CoV-2 variants. About the research overall: Sample donor was a member of the COV1001 Ad26.COV2.S trial arm. Study-wide findings and caveats: Placebo recipients trailed vaccine recipients in spike-specific TCR breadth. Breadth measured for non-spike TCRs was similar across vaccine and placebo recipients.

The CDR3 length is 17 residues. With V trimmed by 5 bases and J by 1 base, 12 bases remained unmatched. Germline CDR1 reads SGHTA; CDR2 reads FQGTGA. Sequencing was performed with immunoSEQ multiplex PCR; in TCRdb, only in-frame clones are kept and a portion is missing. Among nearly 400,000 clones listed, approximately 90% were seen once. The treatment denotes: about 20 received Ad26.COV2.S at low or high dose, single or two shots; about five received placebo; per-sample allocation not given. Following the first vaccine or placebo injection, samples were taken on day 63. Expressing Wuhan-strain SARS-CoV-2 spike, an Ad26 vector served as the vaccine.

The source material was peripheral blood, sampled in a trial of Ad26.COV2.S vaccine versus placebo. The V and J genes are TRBV7-3 and TRBJ2-3; TRBD2 matches 7 bases. The receptor was isolated from a person aged 18-60 years who received the Ad26.COV2.S COVID-19 vaccine or a placebo. CDR3: CASSPGVGAGGTDTQYF. CDR3 in DNA: TGTGCCAGCAGCCCCGGGGTCGGGGCGGGGGGCACAGATACGCAGTATTTT. The full variable domain, rest sourced from reference TRBV7-3 and TRBJ2-3, is GAGVSQTPSNKVTEKGKYVELRCDPISGHTALYWYRQSLGQGPEFLIYFQGTGAADDSGLPNDRFFAVRPEGSVSTLKIQRTERGDSAVYLCASSPGVGAGGTDTQYFGPGTRLTVL.